The present TCR beta chain was sequenced within a study of neurological immune-mediated disorders. CDR1 and CDR2 from the germline V gene are SGHVS and FNYEAQ. There are 11 residues in the CDR3. Trimming left V 4 bases short and J 11 bases short, with 11 bases between. This clonotype has a count of ten or more. The antigen remains unidentified. TCRdb processed the 5' RACE reads anew with MiXCR; each CDR3 protein has one entry. The data hold over 35,000 distinct CDR3 sequences, with 2.5% observed a single time. Study outcomes and limitations: None of the CDR3 amino acid sequences in expanded clones turned up in more than one subject, which points to private repertoires in all groups.

The material sequenced was PBMCs. This TCR derives from a man aged 45-65 years with multiple sclerosis. The gene calls are TRBV7-6 and TRBJ1-1, with unresolved D. This CDR3 reads CASSSGSGAFF. The CDR3, as DNA: TGTGCCAGCAGCTCCGGCTCCGGGGCTTTCTTT.